This TCR beta chain was documented in a study of blood T cell repertoires in COVID-19. On the study more broadly: Donors in the United States, Italy and Spain gave samples during acute or convalescent COVID-19. The analysed material was cDNA or gDNA that came from T cells, B-cell-depleted T cells, or PBMCs.

Original handling: Quantification of nucleated cells was approximated via reference gene primer amplification. Data came from immunoSEQ multiplex PCR; TCRdb stores just in-frame clones and leaves some out. V, J and clone size are taken as reported in that table, and D and trimming were inferred from the DNA itself. This table has fewer than 350,000 clones, around nine tenths appearing once. This CDR3 spans 13 amino acids. Germline CDR1 MNHEY, CDR2 SVGAGI. V was clipped by 10 bases and J by 3 bases, with 16 bases between them. This chain links TRBV6-5 with TRBJ2-7, with D unclear. The sequenced material came from peripheral blood. The source of this sequence is a man aged 35 to 55 with active or convalescent COVID-19. CDR3 coding DNA: TGTGCCACCGCACCCTTCTGGAGCTACGAGCAGTACTTC. This translates into CATAPFWSYEQYF.